Shown below are 9 T cell receptor beta chains from a single sample sequenced in a study of spatial heterogeneity in lung cancer (dated by TCRdb to the late 2010s). The method was 5' RACE. The data were produced on a NextSeq 500. TCRdb ran its own pipeline on the public reads, namely fastp trimming at Q25 and MiXCR clone calling, and kept in-frame beta chains. Records with the same CDR3 protein are collapsed into one entry carrying the most frequent genes and DNA. The sample profile shows about 120,000 distinct CDR3 sequences; over 9% of them were found once. The top ten hold 15% to 20% of the sample. The time point label of this sample denotes: blood at routine non-recurrence follow-up after resection. Without any cell sorting, TCR sequencing was performed on whole RNA extracted either from tumor and nontumor lung tissue or from cryopreserved PBMC samples. The material sequenced was PBMCs, taken at follow-up. These receptors originate from a male donor with early-stage non-small cell lung cancer.

This clonotype was recorded a few times. The chain has TRBV29-1 and TRBJ2-5; TRBD1 agrees at 8 bases. The CDR3 contains 14 residues. The ends lost 4 bases at V and 2 bases at J; junction bases unmatched: 6. The V gene's germline CDR1 is SQVTM and CDR2 ANQGSEA. CDR3 in DNA: TGCAGCGTTGCGATAGGGACAGGACAAGAGACCCAGTACTTC. It encodes CSVAIGTGQETQYF. The entire variable domain, with the rest obtained from reference TRBV29-1 and TRBJ2-5, is as follows: SAVISQKPSRDICQRGTSLTIQCQVDSQVTMMFWYRQQPGQSLTLIATANQGSEATYESGFVIDKFPISRPNLTFSTLTVSNMSPEDSSIYLCSVAIGTGQETQYFGPGTRLLVL.

This clonotype was counted at least ten times. The gene calls are TRBV29-1 and TRBJ2-7, with 8 bases lining up with TRBD1. J gave up 4 bases and V 6 bases, and 5 bases lay outside the gene matches. The CDR3 spans 12 residues. CDR1 is SQVTM and CDR2 is ANQGSEA in the germline V gene. CDR3 region: CSVGQGWYEQYF. Written as DNA, the CDR3 is TGCAGCGTAGGACAGGGTTGGTACGAGCAGTACTTC.

This clonotype was detected ten times or more. At one boundary the junction diverges from the germline segment, which might be a read error. The chain employs TRBV7-7 and TRBJ2-5, with D possibly being TRBD2 (6 bases). The CDR3 runs to 14 residues. In germline, CDR1 is SSHAT, CDR2 FNYEAQ (reference sequence). The CDR3: CASSSGLAGETQYF. CDR3 nucleotide sequence: TGTGCTAGCAGCTCGGGACTGGCCGGGGAGACCCAGTACTTC.

This chain connects TRBV5-6 to TRBJ1-5, with a weak D call TRBD1 (6 bases). Germline V lookup: CDR1 SGHDT, CDR2 YYEEEE. V gave up 6 bases and J gave up 2 bases, with 12 bases separating them. The CDR3 is 14 residues long. In nucleotides, the CDR3 is TGTGCCAGCAAATGGGGGGCTGGCAATCAGCCCCAGCATTTT. Amino acids: CASKWGAGNQPQHF.

This clonotype appeared many times. The V and J genes are TRBV7-8 and TRBJ2-5, with 14 bases lining up with TRBD2. With 4 bases clipped from V and 5 bases from J, the junction kept 6 bases outside the gene matches. Germline V gene data show CDR1 as SGHVS and CDR2 as FQNEAQ. The CDR3 loop spans 16 amino acids. The CDR3 DNA reads as TGTGCCAGCAGCTCGACTAGCGGGGGGGGACTCGAGACCCAGTACTTC. This gives the protein CASSSTSGGGLETQYF.

This clonotype was observed many times. This chain connects TRBV6-7 to TRBJ2-2; no clear D. TRBV6-7 is assigned to the ORF class and has an uncertain function. The CDR3 sequence is 13 residues long. Trimming left V 2 bases short and J 6 bases short, with 7 bases between. The CDR3 bases are TGTGCCAGCAGTTACCAGGTGGCCGGGGAGCTGTTTTTT. Translating gives CASSYQVAGELFF.

There are a few counts of this clonotype. The chain combines TRBV9 with TRBJ2-3; D might be TRBD2 (6 bases). Germline V gene sequence: CDR1 SGDLS, CDR2 YYNGEE. V was cut by 4 bases and J by 3 bases, with 21 bases left in between. This CDR3 spans 17 amino acids. The CDR3 here is CASSRLPNGGSTDTQYF. CDR3 nucleotide sequence: TGTGCCAGCAGCCGCCTTCCAAACGGGGGATCTACAGATACGCAGTATTTT.

The genes are TRBV5-1 and TRBJ1-6; D might be TRBD1 (5 bases). Trimming removed 2 bases from V and 0 bases from J, with 15 bases in between. The CDR3 contains 18 residues. CDR1 is SGHRS and CDR2 is YFSETQ in the germline V gene. CDR3 bases: TGCGCCAGCAGCTTTCGAACAGGTCAAAGCTCCTATAATTCACCCCTCCACTTT. It specifies CASSFRTGQSSYNSPLHF.

The V call is TRBV20-1, the J call TRBJ2-2; perhaps TRBD1 as D (5 bases). Trimming shortened V by 7 bases and J by 1 base, and 16 bases separated the two germline ends. Germline V gives CDR1 DFQATT, CDR2 SNEGSKA (reference sequence). There are 15 residues in the CDR3. Here the CDR3 DNA reads TGCAGTGGGTCTAGTGCCAGGGAGAACACCGGGGAGCTGTTTTTT. Translated: CSGSSARENTGELFF.